Shown below are 25 T cell receptor beta chains from a single sample sequenced in a study of blood T cell repertoires in COVID-19. Clones were read by immunoSEQ multiplex PCR, and TCRdb kept only the in-frame ones, dropping some. Of roughly 180,000 clones in the sample, about 76% were seen once. The sample comprised peripheral blood. The receptors derive from a woman aged 45-59 years with active or convalescent COVID-19.

The V and J genes are TRBV28 and TRBJ1-2; 7 nucleotides match TRBD1. The CDR3 extends over 14 amino acids. Germline CDR1 reads MDHEN; CDR2 reads SYDVKM. The J segment lost 8 bases and the V segment lost 5 bases, leaving 11 bases of the junction unmatched. Here the CDR3 DNA reads TGTGCCAGCAGTCTACCGGGACAGACAACCGGCTACACCTTC. It is translated as CASSLPGQTTGYTF.

The V gene is TRBV30, the J gene TRBJ1-1; D may be TRBD1 (5 bases). This CDR3 has 13 amino acids. Looked up from germline, CDR1 is GTSNPN and CDR2 is SVGIG (reference sequence). Trimming removed 0 bases at V and 1 base at J, with 6 bases between. The CDR3 protein is CAWSVGQNTEAFF. CDR3 DNA sequence: TGTGCCTGGAGTGTAGGACAGAACACTGAAGCTTTCTTT.

The V and J genes are TRBV7-2 and TRBJ2-5; D is unresolved. V shed 5 bases and J shed 5 bases, with 9 bases lying between them. This CDR3 comprises 12 residues. The germline V gene encodes CDR1 SGHTA and CDR2 FQGNSA. CDR3 nucleotides: TGTGCCAGCAGCGCGACAATCGAGACCCAGTACTTC. It specifies CASSATIETQYF.

This clone was recorded a few times. The J gene is TRBJ2-1, the V gene TRBV24-1, with D possibly TRBD2 on 6 matching bases. This CDR3 region has 13 residues. V shed 3 bases and J shed 9 bases, with 11 bases lying between them. Germline V CDR1 and CDR2: KGHDR, SFDVKD. The CDR3 nucleotides are TGTGCCACCAGTGATGGAGGGAGTGGTGAGCAGTTCTTC. It codes for CATSDGGSGEQFF.

The CDR3 sequence: CASSSSGVSYEQYF. The CDR3 nucleotides are TGTGCCAGCAGCTCCTCAGGTGTTTCCTACGAGCAGTACTTC. The chain links TRBV7-8 to TRBJ2-7, with D unclear. CDR1 is SGHVS, CDR2 FQNEAQ, per germline. V shed 4 bases and J shed 1 base, with 11 bases lying between them. The CDR3 is 14 residues long. The full variable domain, with the rest looked up from reference TRBV7-8 and TRBJ2-7, is GAGVSQSPRYKVAKRGQDVALRCDPISGHVSLFWYQQALGQGPEFLTYFQNEAQLDKSGLPSDRFFAERPEGSVSTLKIQRTQQEDSAVYLCASSSSGVSYEQYFGPGTRLTVT.

The rearrangement uses TRBV5-8 and TRBJ2-5; tentative D call: TRBD1 (5 bases). The length of the CDR3 is 13 residues. Germline CDR1 reads SGHTS; CDR2 reads YDEGEE. V dropped 2 bases and J dropped 1 base, with 6 bases sitting between them. DNA for the CDR3: TGTGCCAGCAGCTTTAGGGGCCAAGAGACCCAGTACTTC. Its protein product is CASSFRGQETQYF.

The chain links TRBV7-9 to TRBJ1-5; D gene uncertain. Looked up from germline, CDR1 is SEHNR and CDR2 is FQNEAQ (reference sequence). The CDR3 loop spans 14 amino acids. V was shortened by 5 bases and J by 7 bases, with 15 bases between the two germline ends. In DNA form, the CDR3 reads TGTGCCAGCAGCCCTCCTGGGGAGGGACAGCCCCAGCATTTT. Translation gives CASSPPGEGQPQHF.

The chain links TRBV27 to TRBJ2-5; D gene unclear. This CDR3 region has 13 residues. In germline, CDR1 is MNHEY, CDR2 SMNVEV (reference sequence). V was shortened by 6 bases and J by 3 bases, with 11 bases between the two germline ends. Here the CDR3 DNA reads TGTGCCAGCAGCCCCACTCGGGAAGAGACCCAGTACTTC. It translates to CASSPTREETQYF.

The CDR3 region has the DNA TGTGCCAGCCGGACAGGCGGGAAGCCCCAGCATTTT. The encoded protein is CASRTGGKPQHF. This chain uses TRBV6-5 with TRBJ1-5; TRBD1 aligns across 7 bases. Losses at the gene ends were 8 bases for V and 8 bases for J; bases not matched to a gene: 6. CDR1 and CDR2 (germline): MNHEY, SVGAGI. The CDR3 is made up of 12 amino acids.

The rearrangement links TRBV6-5 to TRBJ1-4; D might be TRBD1 (6 bases). V was pared by 3 bases and J by 3 bases, with 11 bases between. Germline V gene data show CDR1 as MNHEY and CDR2 as SVGAGI. This CDR3 region has 15 residues. The CDR3 protein is CASSYTGMANEKLFF. DNA for the CDR3: TGTGCCAGCAGTTATACAGGGATGGCTAATGAAAAACTGTTTTTT.

J is TRBJ1-2 and V is TRBV13; 7 bases agree with TRBD1. The CDR3 sequence is 13 residues long. Trimming removed 5 bases from V and 4 bases from J; junction bases left unmatched: 4. Germline V gives CDR1 PRHDT, CDR2 FYEKMQ (reference sequence). For the CDR3, the DNA is TGTGCCAGCAGCCTCGACAGGGTCTATGGCTACACCTTC. Amino acids: CASSLDRVYGYTF.

This clone was seen a few times. The chain recombines TRBV11-1 with TRBJ2-7, with D possibly being TRBD2 (6 bases). Trimming removed 6 bases from V and 2 bases from J, with 14 bases in between. From germline, CDR1 is SGHAT and CDR2 FQDESV (reference sequence). The CDR3 covers 14 residues. The CDR3 bases are TGTGCCAGCAGTCAAGGCGGGAACACCTACGAGCAGTACTTC. It codes for CASSQGGNTYEQYF.

V and J are TRBV5-4 and TRBJ2-1; D is ambiguous. This CDR3 is built from 14 residues. Germline values: CDR1 SGHNT, CDR2 YYREEE (reference sequence). V was trimmed by 3 bases and J by 4 bases, leaving 11 bases between them. The CDR3 loop reads CASSYSGSYNEQFF. Written as DNA, the CDR3 is TGTGCCAGCAGCTATTCAGGCTCGTACAATGAGCAGTTCTTC.

The genes are TRBV15 and TRBJ1-4; 7 nucleotides align to TRBD1. Unmatched junction bases numbered 5, after V lost 1 base and J lost 6 bases. Germline assignment: CDR1 LNHNV and CDR2 YYDKDF (reference sequence). This CDR3 has 15 residues. This CDR3 reads CATSRGQGGHEKLFF. DNA for the CDR3: TGTGCCACCAGCAGAGGACAGGGAGGTCATGAAAAACTGTTTTTT.

The chain joins TRBV5-4 to TRBJ1-4; the D gene is possibly TRBD1 (5 bases). The V end was cut by 3 bases, the J end by 3 bases, with 21 bases between. This CDR3 comprises 18 residues. CDR1 and CDR2 (germline): SGHNT, YYREEE (reference sequence). In DNA, the CDR3 is TGTGCCAGCAGCTCCCCCGATTCCGGGGCGGGGGCTAATGAAAAACTGTTTTTT. Translation gives CASSSPDSGAGANEKLFF.

The chain joins TRBV6-5 to TRBJ1-6, with 7 bases lining up with TRBD1. The CDR3 runs 15 residues. CDR1 is MNHEY and CDR2 is SVGAGI in the germline V gene. J gave up 5 bases and V 6 bases, and 7 bases lay outside the gene matches. The CDR3 is CASRPGRGNNSPLHF. In nucleotides, the CDR3 is TGTGCCAGCAGACCGGGCAGGGGGAATAATTCACCCCTCCACTTT.

This clone occurred once. J is TRBJ1-6 and V is TRBV2, with D possibly TRBD1 on 5 matching bases. The length of the CDR3 is 16 residues. Per the germline V gene, CDR1 is SNHLY and CDR2 is FYNNEI. Trimming pared 2 bases from V and 3 bases from J, leaving 11 bases between. CDR3 sequence: CASSESRGGYNSPLHF. In nucleotides, the CDR3 is TGTGCCAGCAGTGAAAGCCGGGGGGGCTATAATTCACCCCTCCACTTT.

This chain joins TRBV27 and TRBJ1-6; 8 bases line up with TRBD1. CDR3 length: 12 residues. Germline CDR1 and CDR2: MNHEY and SMNVEV (reference sequence). Trimming cost V 3 bases and J 15 bases; bases outside gene matches: 4. Here the CDR3 DNA reads TGTGCCAGCAGTTTCTTACAGGGGGTCCTCCACTTT. Translated, it gives CASSFLQGVLHF.

The V gene is TRBV4-2, the J gene TRBJ1-5, with a tentative D call TRBD1 (5 bases). Germline V gene data show CDR1 as LGHNA and CDR2 as YNFKEQ. V was clipped by 1 base and J by 3 bases, with 10 bases between them. The CDR3 is made up of 15 amino acids. CDR3 DNA: TGTGCCAGCAGCCAAGTAGGGGAAGTCAATCAGCCCCAGCATTTT. Translating gives CASSQVGEVNQPQHF.

The chain has TRBV28 and TRBJ2-4; TRBD2 is a possible D gene (5 bases). Germline assignment: CDR1 MDHEN and CDR2 SYDVKM. The CDR3 loop spans 16 amino acids. V lost 4 bases and J 4 bases, leaving 17 bases between the germline ends. The CDR3 loop is CASSSPATRAKNIQYF. The CDR3 nucleotides are TGTGCCAGCAGTTCTCCTGCCACGCGGGCTAAAAACATTCAGTACTTC.

The chain employs TRBV6-5 and TRBJ2-1; 8 bases are shared with TRBD1. The CDR3 loop spans 16 amino acids. CDR1 is MNHEY, CDR2 SVGAGI, per germline. V lost 0 bases and J lost 7; bases outside the gene matches: 8. CDR3 coding DNA: TGTGCCAGCAGTTACTCTCCCGGGACAGGACTAAATGAGCAGTTCTTC. Protein product: CASSYSPGTGLNEQFF.

CDR3 DNA: TGTGCCAGCAGCCGGGACAGGGAATCAGCTTTCTTT. As protein: CASSRDRESAFF. The rearrangement links TRBV7-8 to TRBJ1-1; 9 bases match TRBD1. The germline gives CDR1 SGHVS, CDR2 FQNEAQ. The junction had 5 bases not matched to a gene; V was cut back by 5 bases and J by 10 bases. This CDR3 region has 12 residues.

The gene calls are TRBV30 and TRBJ1-4; 9 bases match TRBD1. V was pared by 4 bases and J by 7 bases, with 7 bases of the junction left unmatched. CDR1 is GTSNPN, CDR2 SVGIG, per germline (reference sequence). This CDR3 contains 14 residues. The CDR3 spells CAWKAGTGSEKLFF. The CDR3 bases are TGTGCCTGGAAAGCCGGGACAGGGAGTGAAAAACTGTTTTTT.

This clone was seen only a few times. V is TRBV29-1 and J is TRBJ2-7; tentative D call: TRBD2 (6 bases). CDR1 is SQVTM, CDR2 ANQGSEA, per germline. This CDR3 region has 14 residues. Trimming cost V 4 bases and J 4 bases, with 17 bases left between them. CDR3: CSVAGSVMGYEQYF. Written as DNA, the CDR3 is TGCAGCGTTGCCGGGAGCGTTATGGGTTACGAGCAGTACTTC.

This sequence joins TRBV6-1 and TRBJ1-2; perhaps TRBD1 as D (6 bases). Germline V gives CDR1 MNHNS, CDR2 SASEGT. Trimming cost V 0 bases and J 4 bases, with 12 bases left between them. The CDR3 runs to 15 residues. The CDR3 nucleotides read TGTGCCAGCAGTGAAGCTGGGACAAAAGTCTATGGCTACACCTTC. Its protein is CASSEAGTKVYGYTF.